This T cell receptor beta chain was sequenced for a study of OX40 agonist ivuxolimab in advanced cancers. Profiling relied on immunoSEQ multiplex PCR, and the TCRdb table lists in-frame clones only, not all of them. The sample has about 75,000 clones, about nine tenths seen once. V lost 2 bases and J 2 bases, leaving 9 bases between the germline ends. Germline assignment: CDR1 SNHLY and CDR2 FYNNEI. CDR3 length: 15 residues. This clonotype originated in an adult with an advanced solid tumor such as melanoma, head and neck, liver or kidney cancer. The V and J genes are TRBV2 and TRBJ1-4; maybe TRBD1 (6 bases). This specimen consisted of CD4+ or CD8+ T cells sorted from blood, obtained in a trial of the OX40 agonist ivuxolimab. CDR3: CASSEQGTTNEKLFF. The DNA of the CDR3 is TGTGCCAGCAGTGAACAGGGGACTACTAATGAAAAACTGTTTTTT. The variable domain in full, completed from reference TRBV2 and TRBJ1-4, reads EPEVTQTPSHQVTQMGQEVILRCVPISNHLYFYWYRQILGQKVEFLVSFYNNEISEKSEIFDDQFSVERPDGSNFTLKIRSTKLEDSAMYFCASSEQGTTNEKLFFGSGTQLSVL.